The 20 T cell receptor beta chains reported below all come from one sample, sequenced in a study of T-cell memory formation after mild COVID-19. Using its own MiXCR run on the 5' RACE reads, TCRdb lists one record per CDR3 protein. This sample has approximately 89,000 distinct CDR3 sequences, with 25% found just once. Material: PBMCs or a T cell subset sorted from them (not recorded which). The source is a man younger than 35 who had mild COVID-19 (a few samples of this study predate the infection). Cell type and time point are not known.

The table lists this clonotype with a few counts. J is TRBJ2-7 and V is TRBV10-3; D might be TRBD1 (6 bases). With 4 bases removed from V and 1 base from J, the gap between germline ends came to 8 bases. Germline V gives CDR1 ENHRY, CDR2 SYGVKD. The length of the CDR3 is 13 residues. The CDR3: CAISATGSYEQYV. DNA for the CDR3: TGTGCCATCAGTGCCACAGGGTCCTACGAGCAGTACGTC.

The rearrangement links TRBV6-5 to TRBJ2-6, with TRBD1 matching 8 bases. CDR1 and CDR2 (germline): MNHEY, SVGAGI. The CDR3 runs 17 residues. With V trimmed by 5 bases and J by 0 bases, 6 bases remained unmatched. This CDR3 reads CASSRGQVGSGANVLTF. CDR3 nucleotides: TGTGCCAGCAGTAGGGGACAGGTGGGCTCTGGGGCCAACGTCCTGACTTTC.

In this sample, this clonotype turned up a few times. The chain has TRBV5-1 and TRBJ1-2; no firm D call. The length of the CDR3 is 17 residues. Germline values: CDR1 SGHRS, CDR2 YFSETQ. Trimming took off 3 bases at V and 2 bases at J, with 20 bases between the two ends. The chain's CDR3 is CASSYFDRAISNYGYTF. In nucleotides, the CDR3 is TGCGCCAGCAGCTATTTTGACCGAGCTATCTCGAACTATGGCTACACCTTC.

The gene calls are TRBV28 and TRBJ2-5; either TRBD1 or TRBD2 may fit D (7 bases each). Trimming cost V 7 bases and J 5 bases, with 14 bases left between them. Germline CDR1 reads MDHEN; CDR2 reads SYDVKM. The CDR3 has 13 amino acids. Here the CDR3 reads CASMTQGGETQYF. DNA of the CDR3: TGTGCCAGCATGACCCAGGGGGGGGAGACCCAGTACTTC.

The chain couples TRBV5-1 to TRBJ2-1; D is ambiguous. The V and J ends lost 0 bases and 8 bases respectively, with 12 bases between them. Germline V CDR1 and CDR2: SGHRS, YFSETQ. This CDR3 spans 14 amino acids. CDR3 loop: CASSLVDLQDEQFF. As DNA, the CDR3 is TGCGCCAGCAGCTTGGTAGACCTCCAGGATGAGCAGTTCTTC. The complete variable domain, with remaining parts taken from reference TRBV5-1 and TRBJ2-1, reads KAGVTQTPRYLIKTRGQQVTLSCSPISGHRSVSWYQQTPGQGLQFLFEYFSETQRNKGNFPGRFSGRQFSNSRSEMNVSTLELGDSALYLCASSLVDLQDEQFFGPGTRLTVL.

The DNA of the CDR3 is TGTGCCAGCAGTCTTTGGGGAGCGGGGGGGCCTTACGAGCAGTACTTC. The encoded protein is CASSLWGAGGPYEQYF. The chain employs TRBV12-3 or TRBV12-4 and TRBJ2-7; 10 bases agree with TRBD2. CDR3 length: 16 amino acids. The ends lost 5 bases at V and 4 bases at J; junction bases unmatched: 11.

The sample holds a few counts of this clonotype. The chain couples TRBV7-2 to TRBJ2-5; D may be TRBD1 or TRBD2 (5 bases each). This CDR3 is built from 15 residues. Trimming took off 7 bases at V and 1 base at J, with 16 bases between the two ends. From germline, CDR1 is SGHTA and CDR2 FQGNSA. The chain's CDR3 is CASTRFGGVQETQYF. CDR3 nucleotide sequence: TGTGCCAGCACCCGTTTTGGGGGAGTCCAAGAGACCCAGTACTTC.

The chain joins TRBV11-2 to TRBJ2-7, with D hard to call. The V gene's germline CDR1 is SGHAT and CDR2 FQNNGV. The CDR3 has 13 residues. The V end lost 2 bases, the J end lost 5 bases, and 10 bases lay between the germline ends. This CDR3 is CASSLRPFHEQYV. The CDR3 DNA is TGTGCCAGCAGCTTACGACCTTTCCACGAGCAGTACGTC.

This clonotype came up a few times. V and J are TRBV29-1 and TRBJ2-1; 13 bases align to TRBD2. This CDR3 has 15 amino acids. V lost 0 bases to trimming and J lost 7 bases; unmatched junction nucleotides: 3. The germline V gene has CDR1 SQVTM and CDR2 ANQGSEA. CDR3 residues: CSVEEWTSGRNEQFF. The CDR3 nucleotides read TGCAGCGTTGAAGAATGGACTAGCGGGAGAAATGAGCAGTTCTTC.

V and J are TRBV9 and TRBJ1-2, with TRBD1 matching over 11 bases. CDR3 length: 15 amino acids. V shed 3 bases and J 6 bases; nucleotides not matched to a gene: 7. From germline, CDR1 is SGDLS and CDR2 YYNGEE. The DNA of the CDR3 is TGTGCCAGCAGCGCCGGACAGGGGGCGTGGGATGGCTACACCTTC. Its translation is CASSAGQGAWDGYTF.

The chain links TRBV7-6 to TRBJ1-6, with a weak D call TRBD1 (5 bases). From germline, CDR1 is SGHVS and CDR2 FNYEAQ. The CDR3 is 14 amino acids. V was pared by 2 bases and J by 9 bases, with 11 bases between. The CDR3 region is CASSLNHDSSPLHF. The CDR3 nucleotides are TGTGCCAGCAGCTTAAATCATGACAGTTCACCCCTCCACTTT.

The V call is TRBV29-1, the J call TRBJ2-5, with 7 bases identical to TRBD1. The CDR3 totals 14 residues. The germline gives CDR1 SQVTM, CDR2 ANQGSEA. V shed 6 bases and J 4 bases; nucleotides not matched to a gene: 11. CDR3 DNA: TGCAGCGTCCTACAGGGGCTGAGTTTAGAGACCCAGTACTTC. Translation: CSVLQGLSLETQYF.

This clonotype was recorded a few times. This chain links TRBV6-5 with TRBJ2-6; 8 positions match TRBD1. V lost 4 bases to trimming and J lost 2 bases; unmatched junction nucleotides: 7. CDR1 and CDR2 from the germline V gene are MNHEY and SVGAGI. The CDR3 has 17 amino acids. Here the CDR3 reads CASSFRTGSTGANVLTF. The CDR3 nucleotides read TGTGCCAGCAGTTTTCGGACAGGGTCTACTGGGGCCAACGTCCTGACTTTC.

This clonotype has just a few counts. As DNA, the CDR3 is TGTGCCAGCAGCCATACACAAACCACAGATACGCAGTATTTT. This gives the protein CASSHTQTTDTQYF. The chain employs TRBV27 and TRBJ2-3; D not certain. The CDR3 has 14 amino acids. Germline loops: CDR1 MNHEY, CDR2 SMNVEV (reference sequence). V lost 6 bases, J lost 2 bases, and 12 bases lay in between.

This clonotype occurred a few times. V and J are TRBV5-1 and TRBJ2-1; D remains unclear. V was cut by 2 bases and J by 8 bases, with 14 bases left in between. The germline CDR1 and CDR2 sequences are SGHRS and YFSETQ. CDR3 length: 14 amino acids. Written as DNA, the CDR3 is TGCGCCAGCAGCTTCTCCCGCAGGCTCCATGAGCAGTTCTTC. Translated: CASSFSRRLHEQFF.

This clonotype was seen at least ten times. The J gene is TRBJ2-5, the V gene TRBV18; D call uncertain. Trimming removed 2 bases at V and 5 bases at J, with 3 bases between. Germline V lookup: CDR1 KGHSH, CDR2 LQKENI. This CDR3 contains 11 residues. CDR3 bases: TGTGCCAGCTCACCATTGGAGACCCAGTACTTC. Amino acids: CASSPLETQYF.

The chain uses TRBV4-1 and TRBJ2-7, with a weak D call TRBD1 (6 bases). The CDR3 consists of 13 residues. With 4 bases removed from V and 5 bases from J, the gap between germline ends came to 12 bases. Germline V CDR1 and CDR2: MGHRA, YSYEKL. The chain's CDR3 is CASSPYRENEQYF. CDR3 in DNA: TGCGCCAGCAGCCCGTACAGGGAGAACGAGCAGTACTTC.

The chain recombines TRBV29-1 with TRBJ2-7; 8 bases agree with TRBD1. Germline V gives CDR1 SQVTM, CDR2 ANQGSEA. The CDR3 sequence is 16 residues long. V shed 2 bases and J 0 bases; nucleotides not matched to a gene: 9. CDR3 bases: TGCAGCGTTGAAAGGTTTGGGACAGGTATCTCCTACGAGCAGTACTTC. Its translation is CSVERFGTGISYEQYF.

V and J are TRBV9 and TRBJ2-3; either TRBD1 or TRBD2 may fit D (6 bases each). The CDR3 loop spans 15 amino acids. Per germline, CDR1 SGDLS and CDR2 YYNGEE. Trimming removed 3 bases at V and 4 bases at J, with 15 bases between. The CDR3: CASSDGEGEADTQYF. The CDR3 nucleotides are TGTGCCAGCAGCGACGGAGAGGGGGAGGCAGATACGCAGTATTTT.

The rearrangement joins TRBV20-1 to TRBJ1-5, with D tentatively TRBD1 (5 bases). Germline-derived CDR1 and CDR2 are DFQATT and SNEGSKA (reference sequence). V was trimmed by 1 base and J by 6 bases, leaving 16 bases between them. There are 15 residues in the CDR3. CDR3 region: CSARGRGEYVQPQHF. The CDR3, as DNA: TGCAGTGCTAGAGGTCGGGGGGAGTACGTTCAGCCCCAGCATTTT.